This T cell receptor beta chain is drawn from a study of OX40 agonist ivuxolimab in advanced cancers. The wider study: Head and neck, renal cell, melanoma or hepatocellular carcinoma were the cancers that dose-escalation patients had.

Using immunoSEQ multiplex PCR, the repertoire was profiled, and TCRdb retains in-frame clones only, with some absent. The data show 40,000 to 55,000 clones, about 90% seen once. The sequence was obtained from an adult with an advanced solid tumor such as melanoma, head and neck, liver or kidney cancer. This material consisted of CD4+ or CD8+ T cells sorted from blood, taken in a trial of the OX40 agonist ivuxolimab.

The CDR3 coding sequence is TGTGCCAGCAGTTTTCCCCTGAGCCCTAGCGGGAAGGACTACGAGCAGTACTTC. The encoded protein is CASSFPLSPSGKDYEQYF. This chain joins TRBV28 and TRBJ2-7; 9 bases match TRBD2. Germline CDR1 and CDR2: MDHEN and SYDVKM. V lost 3 bases and J lost 3; bases outside the gene matches: 15. This CDR3 spans 18 amino acids.